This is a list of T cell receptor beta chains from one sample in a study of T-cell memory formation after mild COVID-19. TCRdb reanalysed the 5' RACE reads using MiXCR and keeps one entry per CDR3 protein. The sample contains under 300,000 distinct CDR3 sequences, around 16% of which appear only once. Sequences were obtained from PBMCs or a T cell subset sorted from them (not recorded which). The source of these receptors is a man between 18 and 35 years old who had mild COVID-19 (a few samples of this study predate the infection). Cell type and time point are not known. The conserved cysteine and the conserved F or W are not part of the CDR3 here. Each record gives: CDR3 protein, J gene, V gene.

ASSFRAGYNSPLH TRBJ1-6 TRBV12-3/TRBV12-4
ASSAPPSNQPQH TRBJ1-5 TRBV9
ASLGGRQNSYEQY TRBJ2-7 TRBV5-6
ASQSGRSVMDTQY TRBJ2-3 TRBV28
SAQDRVYGYT TRBJ1-2 TRBV20-1
ASSPNRANTQY TRBJ2-3 TRBV11-2
ASSLARAGYGYT TRBJ1-2 TRBV12-3/TRBV12-4
ASSQFLGNSPLH TRBJ1-6 TRBV14
ASSLAGGHEQF TRBJ2-1 TRBV5-1
ASSSTGDGGYT TRBJ1-2 TRBV7-9